Listed here are 22 T cell receptor beta chains from one sample, sequenced in a study of cytomegalovirus exposure and HLA in healthy donors. Vbeta (60) and Jbeta (13) primers were used in the PCR. Produced via immunoSEQ multiplex PCR; TCRdb's table is partial and in-frame only. The table records some 60,000 clones, 80% of them present only once. Input material: PBMCs. The source is a male donor in good health and CMV-seronegative.

This clone was seen only a few times. Other DNA sequences in this specimen translate into the identical CDR3. This rearrangement joins TRBV19 to TRBJ1-5, with 7 bases identical to TRBD1. V was clipped by 10 bases and J by 3 bases; unmatched bases: 9. The germline CDR1 and CDR2 sequences are LNHDA and SQIVND (reference sequence). The CDR3 length is 14 residues. As DNA, the CDR3 is TGTGCCACTCGGGACAGTTTTTACAATCAGCCCCAGCATTTT. This translates into CATRDSFYNQPQHF. Full variable domain (rest looked up from reference TRBV19 and TRBJ1-5): DGGITQSPKYLFRKEGQNVTLSCEQNLNHDAMYWYRQDPGQGLRLIYYSQIVNDFQKGDIAEGYSVSREKKESFPLTVTSAQKNPTAFYLCATRDSFYNQPQHFGDGTRLSIL.

The chain uses TRBV19 and TRBJ2-5, with 7 bases lining up with TRBD1. The V and J ends lost 6 bases and 0 bases, in that order; junction bases with no gene match: 4. Germline CDR1 LNHDA, CDR2 SQIVND (reference sequence). The CDR3 extends over 14 amino acids. CDR3 region: CASSFRGNQETQYF. As DNA, the CDR3 is TGTGCCAGTAGCTTCAGGGGGAACCAAGAGACCCAGTACTTC.

The chain uses TRBV25-1 and TRBJ2-3; TRBD1 is a possible D gene (5 bases). There are 16 residues in the CDR3. Germline V gene lookup returns CDR1 MGHDK and CDR2 SYGVNS. With 1 base removed from V and 0 bases from J, the gap between germline ends came to 11 bases. The CDR3 DNA is TGTGCCAGCAGTGAATGGGGCGGTCCTAGCACAGATACGCAGTATTTT. Its protein is CASSEWGGPSTDTQYF.

In its sample, this clone was seen once. The V gene is TRBV4-1, the J gene TRBJ2-3; 8 nucleotides line up with TRBD2. V lost 4 bases, J lost 6 bases, and 3 bases stayed unmatched. In germline, CDR1 is MGHRA, CDR2 YSYEKL. There are 13 residues in the CDR3. CDR3 nucleotide sequence: TGCGCCAGCAGCCCGGGAGGGGCGGATACGCAGTATTTT. This gives the protein CASSPGGADTQYF.

This chain joins TRBV5-4 and TRBJ1-4; D possibly corresponds to TRBD1 (5 bases). Germline CDR1 is SGHNT and CDR2 is YYREEE (reference sequence). The CDR3 is made up of 15 amino acids. V was trimmed by 0 bases and J by 2 bases, leaving 8 bases between them. The CDR3 loop is CASSLAGGTNEKLFF. The CDR3 DNA reads as TGTGCCAGCAGCTTGGCGGGGGGGACTAATGAAAAACTGTTTTTT.

This clone was counted a single time. This chain links TRBV4-1 with TRBJ1-2; 9 bases agree with TRBD1. This CDR3 is built from 15 residues. V was pared by 0 bases and J by 9 bases, with 8 bases of the junction left unmatched. Germline values: CDR1 MGHRA, CDR2 YSYEKL. The CDR3 nucleotides read TGCGCCAGCAGCCAAGATCAGGGACAGGGAAGTCGCTACACCTTC. The encoded protein is CASSQDQGQGSRYTF.

The chain combines TRBV30 with TRBJ1-4; perhaps TRBD1 as D (6 bases). This CDR3 contains 12 residues. Germline V lookup: CDR1 GTSNPN, CDR2 SVGIG (reference sequence). Trimming removed 5 bases from V and 7 bases from J, with 11 bases in between. CDR3 DNA sequence: TGTGCCTGGGGGGGCCGGGGTGAAAAACTGTTTTTT. This translates into CAWGGRGEKLFF. The full variable domain, rest sourced from reference TRBV30 and TRBJ1-4, is SQTIHQWPATLVQPVGSPLSLECTVEGTSNPNLYWYRQAAGRGLQLLFYSVGIGQISSEVPQNLSASRPQDRQFILSSKKLLLSDSGFYLCAWGGRGEKLFFGSGTQLSVL.

V and J are TRBV5-4 and TRBJ2-7; TRBD1 matches 7 bases. The CDR3 spans 14 residues. Germline CDR1 SGHNT, CDR2 YYREEE (reference sequence). After removal of 3 bases from V and 5 bases from J, the junction contained 8 bases not matched to a gene. CDR3 region: CASSSRDRGHEQYF. CDR3 in DNA: TGTGCCAGCAGCTCCCGGGACAGAGGGCACGAGCAGTACTTC.

This clone was detected only a few times. CDR3 in amino acids: CASSLGQNTEAFF. CDR3 DNA sequence: TGCGCCAGCAGCCTGGGACAGAACACTGAAGCTTTCTTT. The chain uses TRBV4-3 and TRBJ1-1, with D maybe TRBD1 (6 bases). The CDR3 runs to 13 residues. V was clipped by 4 bases and J by 1 base, with 7 bases between them. Germline V gene sequence: CDR1 LGHNA, CDR2 YSLEER.

The rearrangement links TRBV7-2 to TRBJ1-1; D remains unclear. V lost 5 bases and J lost 3, with 16 bases in between. The CDR3 is 15 residues long. Germline lookup yields CDR1 SGHTA and CDR2 FQGNSA. DNA for the CDR3: TGTGCCAGCAGCCCAAGGACGGGAACGTACACTGAAGCTTTCTTT. It translates to CASSPRTGTYTEAFF.

The V call is TRBV11-2, the J call TRBJ2-4; TRBD2 aligns across 9 bases. From germline, CDR1 is SGHAT and CDR2 FQNNGV. The V and J ends lost 5 bases and 1 base, in that order; junction bases with no gene match: 6. The CDR3 consists of 16 residues. The CDR3 loop is CASSQSGGRAKNIQYF. CDR3 coding DNA: TGTGCCAGCAGCCAAAGCGGGGGGAGGGCCAAAAACATTCAGTACTTC.

The chain couples TRBV18 to TRBJ2-7, with D uncertain. V lost 5 bases and J lost 4, with 15 bases in between. Per the germline V gene, CDR1 is KGHSH and CDR2 is LQKENI. This CDR3 spans 14 amino acids. This chain's CDR3 is CASSSSVERYEQYF. Here the CDR3 DNA reads TGTGCCAGCTCATCATCAGTCGAGAGGTACGAGCAGTACTTC.

This clone was observed a single time. The chain combines TRBV13 with TRBJ1-2; 8 positions agree with TRBD1. This CDR3 comprises 13 residues. The junction had 3 bases not matched to a gene; V was cut back by 1 base and J by 8 bases. CDR1 and CDR2 from the germline V gene are PRHDT and FYEKMQ (reference sequence). This CDR3 reads CASSLEAGGGYTF. The CDR3 nucleotides are TGTGCCAGCAGCTTAGAGGCAGGGGGCGGCTACACCTTC.

This clone came up once. The chain combines TRBV5-1 with TRBJ2-7, with TRBD2 as a possible D gene (6 bases). The CDR3 is 15 amino acids. Germline-derived CDR1 and CDR2 are SGHRS and YFSETQ. V was pared by 0 bases and J by 0 bases, with 10 bases between. CDR3 nucleotide sequence: TGCGCCAGCAGCTTGGCGGCGGGGAGCTCCTACGAGCAGTACTTC. This translates into CASSLAAGSSYEQYF. Full variable domain (outside the CDR3, taken from reference TRBV5-1 and TRBJ2-7): KAGVTQTPRYLIKTRGQQVTLSCSPISGHRSVSWYQQTPGQGLQFLFEYFSETQRNKGNFPGRFSGRQFSNSRSEMNVSTLELGDSALYLCASSLAAGSSYEQYFGPGTRLTVT.

The rearrangement joins TRBV4-3 to TRBJ1-1; D not resolved. The CDR3 extends over 14 amino acids. Germline lookup yields CDR1 LGHNA and CDR2 YSLEER. V was cut by 6 bases and J by 4 bases, with 15 bases left in between. The CDR3 sequence is CASSSQEGRTEAFF. Written as DNA, the CDR3 is TGCGCCAGCAGTTCACAAGAGGGTCGCACTGAAGCTTTCTTT.

The rearrangement links TRBV5-6 to TRBJ2-5, with 9 bases lining up with TRBD2. Trimming removed 3 bases from V and 5 bases from J; junction bases left unmatched: 8. The CDR3 has 15 residues. Germline CDR1 reads SGHDT; CDR2 reads YYEEEE. Here the CDR3 DNA reads TGTGCCAGCAGCTGGGGCCAGCGGGGGGCCGAGACCCAGTACTTC. Translated: CASSWGQRGAETQYF.

This chain uses TRBV11-2 with TRBJ2-2, with TRBD2 identical over 7 bases. Looked up from germline, CDR1 is SGHAT and CDR2 is FQNNGV. The CDR3 runs 14 residues. J lost 5 bases, V lost 5 bases, and 5 bases had no gene match. CDR3 protein: CASSQNGGTGELFF. Here the CDR3 DNA reads TGTGCCAGCAGCCAGAACGGGGGGACCGGGGAGCTGTTTTTT.

The chain joins TRBV10-3 to TRBJ2-1; D might be TRBD2 (5 bases). V gave up 6 bases and J gave up 1 base, with 13 bases separating them. The CDR3 extends over 15 amino acids. Germline V gene lookup returns CDR1 ENHRY and CDR2 SYGVKD. Here the CDR3 reads CAISDNRGSYNEQFF. In DNA form, the CDR3 reads TGTGCCATCAGCGATAATCGGGGTTCCTACAATGAGCAGTTCTTC.

The rearrangement links TRBV19 to TRBJ1-1; maybe TRBD1 (5 bases). Looked up from germline, CDR1 is LNHDA and CDR2 is SQIVND (reference sequence). This CDR3 comprises 15 residues. V was cut by 7 bases and J by 5 bases, with 20 bases left in between. The CDR3 spells CASIGGESLVTEAFF. The CDR3 DNA sequence: TGTGCCAGTATCGGAGGGGAGAGTTTGGTTACTGAAGCTTTCTTT.

The chain joins TRBV7-9 to TRBJ1-3; weak D call: TRBD1 (6 bases). Trimming removed 1 base from V and 2 bases from J, with 12 bases in between. Germline CDR1 SEHNR, CDR2 FQNEAQ (reference sequence). CDR3 size: 16 residues. CDR3 in DNA: TGTGCCAGCAGCTTAGTCCAAAACAGGGCTGGAAACACCATATATTTT. Residues: CASSLVQNRAGNTIYF.

For this clone: An end of the junction differs from the germline gene, which may be a read error. The chain employs TRBV30 and TRBJ1-2, with a weak D call TRBD1 (6 bases). The V gene's germline CDR1 is GTSNPN and CDR2 SVGIG (reference sequence). The CDR3 runs to 11 residues. The CDR3 loop is CSQGRGYGYTF. The CDR3 DNA is TGCAGTCAGGGCAGGGGCTATGGCTACACCTTC.

The chain combines TRBV30 with TRBJ1-2, with unresolved D. V was trimmed by 1 base and J by 4 bases, leaving 19 bases between them. CDR3 length equals 16 residues. Germline assignment: CDR1 GTSNPN and CDR2 SVGIG (reference sequence). The CDR3 coding sequence is TGTGCCTGGAGTGCCAATTTTTATGCAGGACTCTATGGCTACACCTTC. Amino acids: CAWSANFYAGLYGYTF. The full variable domain, completed using reference TRBV30 and TRBJ1-2, is SQTIHQWPATLVQPVGSPLSLECTVEGTSNPNLYWYRQAAGRGLQLLFYSVGIGQISSEVPQNLSASRPQDRQFILSSKKLLLSDSGFYLCAWSANFYAGLYGYTFGSGTRLTVV.